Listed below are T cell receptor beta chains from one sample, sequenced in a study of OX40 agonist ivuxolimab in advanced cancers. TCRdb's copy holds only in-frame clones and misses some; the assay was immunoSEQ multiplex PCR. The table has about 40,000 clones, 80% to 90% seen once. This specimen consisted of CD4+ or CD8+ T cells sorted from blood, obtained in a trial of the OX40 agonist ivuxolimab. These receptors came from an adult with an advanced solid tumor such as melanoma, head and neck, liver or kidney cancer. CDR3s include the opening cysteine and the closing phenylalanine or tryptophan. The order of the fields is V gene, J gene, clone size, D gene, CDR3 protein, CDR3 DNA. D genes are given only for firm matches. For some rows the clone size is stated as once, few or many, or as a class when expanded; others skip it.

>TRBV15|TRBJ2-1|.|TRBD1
CATDRGQGVNEQFF
TGTGCCACCGACCGGGGACAGGGAGTCAATGAGCAGTTCTTC
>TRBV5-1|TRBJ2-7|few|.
CAIDRAPKLYEQYF
TGCGCCATAGACCGGGCCCCCAAACTGTACGAGCAGTACTTC
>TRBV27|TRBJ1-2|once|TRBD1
CASSFRGGFSYGYTF
TGTGCCAGCAGTTTCAGAGGGGGCTTTAGCTATGGCTACACCTTC
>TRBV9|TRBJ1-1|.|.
CASSGGTANTEAFF
TGTGCCAGCAGCGGAGGGACGGCGAACACTGAAGCTTTCTTT
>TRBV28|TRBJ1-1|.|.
CASSFGLNTEAFF
TGTGCCAGCAGTTTCGGTTTGAACACTGAAGCTTTCTTT
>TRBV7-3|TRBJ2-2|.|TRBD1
CASSSRDRVFSGELFF
TGTGCCAGTAGCTCCCGGGACAGGGTTTTCTCCGGGGAGCTGTTTTTT
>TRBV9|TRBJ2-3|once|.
CASSVNTDTQYF
TGTGCCAGCAGCGTGAACACAGATACGCAGTATTTT
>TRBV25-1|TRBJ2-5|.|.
CASSVVGGTQYF
TGTGCCAGCAGTGTAGTAGGTGGGACCCAGTACTTC
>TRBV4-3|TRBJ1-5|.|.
CASSQEAGVYQPQHF
TGCGCCAGCAGCCAAGAGGCGGGGGTTTATCAGCCCCAGCATTTT
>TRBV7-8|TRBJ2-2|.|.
CAIPKGGSPNTGELFF
TGTGCCATCCCAAAGGGCGGGTCCCCAAACACCGGGGAGCTGTTTTTT